This T cell receptor (beta chain) comes out of a study of cytotoxic CD8 clonotypes in ibrutinib-treated CLL. Study-wide context: Approximately ten relapsed/refractory, over 14 treatment-naive; 17 IGHV unmutated. Response sampling came at median about a year of treatment, ranging about 6 to 40 months. Samples averaged approximately 260,000 productive templates and more than 85,000 productive rearrangements.

The CDR3 loop spans 14 amino acids. Losses at the gene ends were 4 bases for V and 3 bases for J; bases not matched to a gene: 4. Germline V gene sequence: CDR1 MNHNS, CDR2 SASEGT. This clone has just one count. Deep sequencing aimed at 1 in 200,000 to 1 in 1 million T cells' resolution. Some clones are missing from TCRdb's copy, which holds only in-frame ones; the method was immunoSEQ multiplex PCR. The sample lists about 140,000 clones; 76% were seen once. The starting material was PBMCs, obtained after 24 months of ibrutinib treatment. The chain carries TRBV6-1 and TRBJ2-3; 7 bases are shared with TRBD1. The TCR was taken from a human donor with chronic lymphocytic leukemia. CDR3 in amino acids: CASSATGYTDTQYF. CDR3 in DNA: TGTGCCAGCAGTGCGACAGGGTATACAGATACGCAGTATTTT.